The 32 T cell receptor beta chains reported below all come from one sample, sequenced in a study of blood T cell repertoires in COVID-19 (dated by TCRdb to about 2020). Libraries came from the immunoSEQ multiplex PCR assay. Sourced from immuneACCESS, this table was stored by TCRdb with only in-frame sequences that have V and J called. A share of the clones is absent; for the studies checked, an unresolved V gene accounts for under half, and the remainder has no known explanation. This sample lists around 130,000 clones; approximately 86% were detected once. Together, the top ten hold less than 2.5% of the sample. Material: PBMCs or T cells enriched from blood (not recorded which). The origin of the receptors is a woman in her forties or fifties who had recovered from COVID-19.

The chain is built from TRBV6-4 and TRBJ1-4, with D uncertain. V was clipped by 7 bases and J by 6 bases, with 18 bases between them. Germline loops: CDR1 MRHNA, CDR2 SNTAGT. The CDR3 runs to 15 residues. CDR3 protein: CASKYAEPTHEKLFF. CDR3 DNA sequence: TGTGCCAGCAAATACGCGGAACCTACCCATGAAAAACTGTTTTTT.

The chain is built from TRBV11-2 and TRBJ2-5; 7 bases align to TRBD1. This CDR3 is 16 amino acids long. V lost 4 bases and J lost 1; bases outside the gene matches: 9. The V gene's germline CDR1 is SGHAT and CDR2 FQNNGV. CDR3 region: CASSSNPGQRQETQYF. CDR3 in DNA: TGTGCCAGCAGCTCGAACCCGGGACAGCGCCAAGAGACCCAGTACTTC.

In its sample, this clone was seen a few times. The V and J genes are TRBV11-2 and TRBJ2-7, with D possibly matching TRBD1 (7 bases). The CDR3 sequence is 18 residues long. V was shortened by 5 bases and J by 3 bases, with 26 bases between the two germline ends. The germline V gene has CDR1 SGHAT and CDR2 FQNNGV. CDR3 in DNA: TGTGCCAGCAGCCGAACTCCCCCAGGGGGGCTAAACCTCTACGAGCAGTACTTC. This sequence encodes CASSRTPPGGLNLYEQYF.

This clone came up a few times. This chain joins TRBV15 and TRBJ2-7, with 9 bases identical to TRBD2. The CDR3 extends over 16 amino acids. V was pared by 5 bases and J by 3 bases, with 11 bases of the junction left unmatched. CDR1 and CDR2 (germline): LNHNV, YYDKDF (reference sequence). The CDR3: CATSESLAGAYYEQYF. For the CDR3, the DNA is TGTGCCACCAGCGAATCACTAGCGGGCGCTTACTACGAGCAGTACTTC. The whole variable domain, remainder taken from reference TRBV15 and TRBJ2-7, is DAMVIQNPRYQVTQFGKPVTLSCSQTLNHNVMYWYQQKSSQAPKLLFHYYDKDFNNEADTPDNFQSRRPNTSFCFLDIRSPGLGDTAMYLCATSESLAGAYYEQYFGPGTRLTVT.

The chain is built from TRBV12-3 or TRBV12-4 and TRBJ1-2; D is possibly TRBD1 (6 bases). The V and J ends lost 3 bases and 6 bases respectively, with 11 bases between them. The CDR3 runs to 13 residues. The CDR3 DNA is TGTGCCAGCAGTTTGTTGGGGGCACATGGCTACACCTTC. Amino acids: CASSLLGAHGYTF.

The CDR3 DNA reads as TGTGCCAGCAGCTACTTTTCAGGGGGCACAGATACGCAGTATTTT. Translated, it gives CASSYFSGGTDTQYF. This chain links TRBV11-1 with TRBJ2-3; D is perhaps TRBD1 (6 bases). The CDR3 consists of 15 residues. Germline-derived CDR1 and CDR2 are SGHAT and FQDESV (reference sequence). The V gene lost 4 bases and the J gene lost 1 base, with 12 bases spanning the gap.

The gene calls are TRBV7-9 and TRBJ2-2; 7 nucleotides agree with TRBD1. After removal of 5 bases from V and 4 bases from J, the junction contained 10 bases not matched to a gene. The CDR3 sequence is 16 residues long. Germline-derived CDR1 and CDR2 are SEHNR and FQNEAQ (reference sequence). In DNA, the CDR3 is TGTGCCAGCAGCCCGCCCCAGGGGGTGATCACCGGGGAGCTGTTTTTT. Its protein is CASSPPQGVITGELFF.

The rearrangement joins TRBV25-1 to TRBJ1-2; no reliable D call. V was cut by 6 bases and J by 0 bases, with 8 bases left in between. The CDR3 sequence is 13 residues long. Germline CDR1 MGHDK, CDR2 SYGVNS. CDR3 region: CASRGGANYGYTF. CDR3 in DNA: TGTGCCAGCAGGGGCGGGGCTAACTATGGCTACACCTTC.

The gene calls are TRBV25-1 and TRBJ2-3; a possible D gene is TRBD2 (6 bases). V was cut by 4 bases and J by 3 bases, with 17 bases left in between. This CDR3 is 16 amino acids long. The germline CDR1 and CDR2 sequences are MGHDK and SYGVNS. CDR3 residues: CASSASGLRLTDTQYF. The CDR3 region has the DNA TGTGCCAGCAGTGCATCGGGACTTAGGCTGACAGATACGCAGTATTTT.

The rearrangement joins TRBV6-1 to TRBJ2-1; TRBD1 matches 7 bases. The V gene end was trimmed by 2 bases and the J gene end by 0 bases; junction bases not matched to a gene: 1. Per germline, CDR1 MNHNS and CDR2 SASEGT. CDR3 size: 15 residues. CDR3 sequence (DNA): TGTGCCAGCAGTGAATGGGACAGCTCCTACAATGAGCAGTTCTTC. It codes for CASSEWDSSYNEQFF.

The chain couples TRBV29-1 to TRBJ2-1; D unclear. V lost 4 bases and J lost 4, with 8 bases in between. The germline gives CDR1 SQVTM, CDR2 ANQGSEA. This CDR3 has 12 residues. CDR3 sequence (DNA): TGCAGCGTTGGGTTTAGTTACAATGAGCAGTTCTTC. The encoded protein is CSVGFSYNEQFF.

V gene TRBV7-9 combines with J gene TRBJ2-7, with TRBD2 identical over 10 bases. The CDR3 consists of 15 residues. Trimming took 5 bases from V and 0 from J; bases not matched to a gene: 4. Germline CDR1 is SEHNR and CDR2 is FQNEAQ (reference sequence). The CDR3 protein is CASSATSGDSYEQYF. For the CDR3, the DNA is TGTGCCAGCAGCGCCACTAGCGGGGACTCCTACGAGCAGTACTTC. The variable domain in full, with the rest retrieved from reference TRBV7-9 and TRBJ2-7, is DTGVSQNPRHKITKRGQNVTFRCDPISEHNRLYWYRQTLGQGPEFLTYFQNEAQLEKSRLLSDRFSAERPKGSFSTLEIQRTEQGDSAMYLCASSATSGDSYEQYFGPGTRLTVT.

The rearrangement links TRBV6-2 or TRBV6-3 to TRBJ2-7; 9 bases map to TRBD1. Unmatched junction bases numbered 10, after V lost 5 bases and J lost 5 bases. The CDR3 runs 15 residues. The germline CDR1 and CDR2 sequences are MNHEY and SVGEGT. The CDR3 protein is CASSRAGTGSDEQYF. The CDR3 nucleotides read TGTGCCAGCAGTAGGGCCGGGACAGGGAGCGACGAGCAGTACTTC.

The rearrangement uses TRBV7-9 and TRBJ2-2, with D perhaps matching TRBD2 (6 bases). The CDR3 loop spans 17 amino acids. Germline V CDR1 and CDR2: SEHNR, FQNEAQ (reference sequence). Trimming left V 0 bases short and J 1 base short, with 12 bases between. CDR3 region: CASSLAHGDLNTGELFF. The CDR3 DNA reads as TGTGCCAGCAGCTTAGCACATGGGGACTTGAACACCGGGGAGCTGTTTTTT.

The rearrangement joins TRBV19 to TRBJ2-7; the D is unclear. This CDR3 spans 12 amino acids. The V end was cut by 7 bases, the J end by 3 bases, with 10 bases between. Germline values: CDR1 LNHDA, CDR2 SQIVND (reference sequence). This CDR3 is CASTGGDYEQYF. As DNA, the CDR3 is TGTGCCAGTACTGGCGGAGACTACGAGCAGTACTTC.

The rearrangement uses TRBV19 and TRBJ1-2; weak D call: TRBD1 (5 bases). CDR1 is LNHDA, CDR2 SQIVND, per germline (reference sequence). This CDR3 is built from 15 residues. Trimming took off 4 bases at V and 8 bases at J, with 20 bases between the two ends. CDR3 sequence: CASSRTREGAGGYTF. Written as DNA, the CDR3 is TGTGCCAGTAGTAGGACCAGGGAAGGAGCTGGCGGCTACACCTTC.

In DNA form, the CDR3 reads TGTGCCAGCAGCGAAAACAGGGGGCCCATCTACGAGCAGTACTTC. It is translated as CASSENRGPIYEQYF. The chain employs TRBV14 and TRBJ2-7, with 9 bases matching TRBD1. The length of the CDR3 is 15 residues. V lost 5 bases, J lost 3 bases, and 8 bases stayed unmatched. Per the germline V gene, CDR1 is SGHDN and CDR2 is FVKESK.

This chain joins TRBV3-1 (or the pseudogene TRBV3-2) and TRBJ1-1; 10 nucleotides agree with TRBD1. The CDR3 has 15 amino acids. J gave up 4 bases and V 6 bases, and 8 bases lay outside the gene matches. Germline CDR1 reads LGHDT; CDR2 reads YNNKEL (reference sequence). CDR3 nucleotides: TGTGCCAGCAGGGAATACGGGACAGGGGTCACTGAAGCTTTCTTT. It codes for CASREYGTGVTEAFF.

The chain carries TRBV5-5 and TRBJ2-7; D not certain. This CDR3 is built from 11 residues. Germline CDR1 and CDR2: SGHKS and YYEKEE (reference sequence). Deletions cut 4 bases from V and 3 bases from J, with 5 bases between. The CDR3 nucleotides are TGTGCCAGCAGCGACTTCTACGAGCAGTACTTC. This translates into CASSDFYEQYF.

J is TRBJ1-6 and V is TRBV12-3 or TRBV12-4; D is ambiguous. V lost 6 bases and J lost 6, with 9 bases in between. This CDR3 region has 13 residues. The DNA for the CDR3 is TGTGCCAGCAGCCGGGAGACTAATTCACCCCTCCACTTT. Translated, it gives CASSRETNSPLHF.

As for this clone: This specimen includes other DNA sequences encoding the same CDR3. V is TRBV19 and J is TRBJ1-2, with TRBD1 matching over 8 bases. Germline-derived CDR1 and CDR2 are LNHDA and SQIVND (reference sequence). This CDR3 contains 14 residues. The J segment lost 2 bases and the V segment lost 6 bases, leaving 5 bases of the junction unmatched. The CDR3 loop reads CASSIGQGNYGYTF. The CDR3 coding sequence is TGTGCCAGTAGCATTGGACAGGGAAACTATGGCTACACCTTC.

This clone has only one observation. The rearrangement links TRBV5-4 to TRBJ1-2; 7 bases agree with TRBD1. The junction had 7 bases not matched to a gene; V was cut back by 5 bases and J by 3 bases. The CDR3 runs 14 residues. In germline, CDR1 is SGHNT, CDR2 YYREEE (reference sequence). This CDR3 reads CASRWRGRHYGYTF. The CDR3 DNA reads TGTGCCAGCAGATGGAGGGGGCGTCACTATGGCTACACCTTC.

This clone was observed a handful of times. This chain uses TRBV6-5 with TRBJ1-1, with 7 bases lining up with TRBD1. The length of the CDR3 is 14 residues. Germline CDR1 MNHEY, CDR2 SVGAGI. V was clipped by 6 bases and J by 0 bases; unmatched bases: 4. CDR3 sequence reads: CASRRDSMNTEAFF. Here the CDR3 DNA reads TGTGCCAGCAGGAGGGACAGCATGAACACTGAAGCTTTCTTT.

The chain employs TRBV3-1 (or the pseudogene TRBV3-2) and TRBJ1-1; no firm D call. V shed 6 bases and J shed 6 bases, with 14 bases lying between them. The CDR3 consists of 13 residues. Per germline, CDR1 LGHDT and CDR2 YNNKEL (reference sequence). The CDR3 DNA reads TGTGCCAGCAGAGCCGACTCCCCCCCTGAAGCTTTCTTT. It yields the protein CASRADSPPEAFF.

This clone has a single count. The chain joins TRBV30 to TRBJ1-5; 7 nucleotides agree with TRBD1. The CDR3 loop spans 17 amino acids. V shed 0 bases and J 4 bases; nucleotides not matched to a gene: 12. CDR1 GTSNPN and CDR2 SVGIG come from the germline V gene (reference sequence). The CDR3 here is CAWSVAGGKVGNQPQHF. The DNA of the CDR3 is TGTGCCTGGAGTGTGGCAGGGGGTAAAGTCGGGAATCAGCCCCAGCATTTT.

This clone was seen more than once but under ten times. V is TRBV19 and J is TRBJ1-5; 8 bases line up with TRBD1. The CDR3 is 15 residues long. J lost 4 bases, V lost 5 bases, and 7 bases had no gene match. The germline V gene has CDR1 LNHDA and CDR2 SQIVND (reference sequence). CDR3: CASSYGTGGNQPQHF. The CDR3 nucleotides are TGTGCCAGTAGTTATGGGACAGGAGGGAATCAGCCCCAGCATTTT.

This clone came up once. The CDR3 nucleotides read TGCGCCAGCAGTGAGTACGGACAGCCGAACACCGGGGAGCTGTTTTTT. Its translation is CASSEYGQPNTGELFF. This rearrangement joins TRBV10-1 to TRBJ2-2; D may be TRBD1 (6 bases). The CDR3 extends over 16 amino acids. CDR1 is WNHNN, CDR2 SYGVQD, per germline (reference sequence). Trimming pared 1 base from V and 0 bases from J, leaving 9 bases between.

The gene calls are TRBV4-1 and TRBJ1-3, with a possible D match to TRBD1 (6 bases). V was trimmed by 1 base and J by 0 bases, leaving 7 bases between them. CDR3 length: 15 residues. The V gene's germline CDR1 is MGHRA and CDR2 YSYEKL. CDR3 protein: CASSQVGGSGNTIYF. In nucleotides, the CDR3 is TGCGCCAGCAGCCAAGTAGGGGGCTCTGGAAACACCATATATTTT.

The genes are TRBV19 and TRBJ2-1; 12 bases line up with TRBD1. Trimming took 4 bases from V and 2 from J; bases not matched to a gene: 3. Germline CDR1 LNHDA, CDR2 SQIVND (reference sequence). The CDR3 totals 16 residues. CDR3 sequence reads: CASSRDRGLTYNEQFF. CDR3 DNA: TGTGCCAGTAGTAGGGACAGGGGGCTAACCTACAATGAGCAGTTCTTC.

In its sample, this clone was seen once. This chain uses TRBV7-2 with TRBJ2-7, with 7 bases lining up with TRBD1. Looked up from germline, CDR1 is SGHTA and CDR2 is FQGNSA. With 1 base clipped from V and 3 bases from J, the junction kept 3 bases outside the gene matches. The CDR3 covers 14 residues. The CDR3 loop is CASSLGGGNYEQYF. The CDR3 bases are TGTGCCAGCAGCTTAGGAGGGGGCAACTACGAGCAGTACTTC.

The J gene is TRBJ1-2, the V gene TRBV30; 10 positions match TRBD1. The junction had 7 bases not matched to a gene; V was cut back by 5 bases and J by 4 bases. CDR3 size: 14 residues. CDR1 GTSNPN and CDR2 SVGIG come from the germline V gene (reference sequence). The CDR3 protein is CAWDRGHLSYGYTF. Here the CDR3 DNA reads TGTGCCTGGGACAGGGGGCATCTTTCCTATGGCTACACCTTC.

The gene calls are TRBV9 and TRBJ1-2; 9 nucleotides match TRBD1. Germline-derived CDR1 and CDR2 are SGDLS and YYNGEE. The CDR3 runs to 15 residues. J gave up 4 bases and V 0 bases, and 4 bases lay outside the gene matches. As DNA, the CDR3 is TGTGCCAGCAGCGTAGGGGGACAGGGACGCTATGGCTACACCTTC. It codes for CASSVGGQGRYGYTF.